This T cell receptor beta chain was sequenced for a study of blood T cells in healthy people across ages. Sample-barcoded 5' priming and a J-beta primer mix drove a second PCR of about 7 to 12 cycles. TCRdb used MiXCR to reprocess the 5' RACE reads, holding one entry per CDR3 protein. The sample records some 800,000 distinct CDR3 sequences, 25% being singletons. The CDR3 has 14 residues. Trimming shortened V by 4 bases and J by 3 bases, and 12 bases separated the two germline ends. Germline assignment: CDR1 MNHNS and CDR2 SASEGT. The sample holds a few counts of this clonotype. Healthy Caucasians from Russia aged roughly 6 to 100 served as donors. In addition, the sample was reused for a study of T cells of mothers and their children.

The source material was blood. The chain has TRBV6-1 and TRBJ2-5; tentative D call: TRBD2 (6 bases). This TCR came from a boy aged 5 to 17 in good health. The CDR3 spells CASSGGTRKETQYF. The CDR3 region has the DNA TGTGCCAGCAGTGGCGGGACGAGAAAAGAGACCCAGTACTTC.